The clone carrying this T cell receptor beta chain appeared a single time. TCRdb keeps only in-frame clones here, not all; method: immunoSEQ multiplex PCR. This sample has about 22,000 clones, with around two thirds found just once. The treatment: randomized to nivolumab then ipilimumab (arm A) or the reverse (arm B). These data come from a study of sequential checkpoint blockade in melanoma. The overall study: Patients were randomized 1:1 to nivolumab-then-ipilimumab or ipilimumab-then-nivolumab first-line. Maintenance nivolumab came after either treatment sequence.

This CDR3 has 13 amino acids. Trimming stripped 4 bases from V and 0 bases from J, with 6 bases between. In germline, CDR1 is SEHNR, CDR2 FQNEAQ (reference sequence). This clonotype was sampled from a human donor with melanoma. V usage is TRBV7-9 and J usage is TRBJ2-5; D is ambiguous. The material was CD8+ T cells sorted from blood (inferred from file names), obtained from a patient given nivolumab and ipilimumab in sequence. The CDR3 spells CASSYQYQETQYF. In DNA, the CDR3 is TGTGCCAGCAGCTACCAGTACCAAGAGACCCAGTACTTC.